This entry describes one T cell receptor beta chain. The sample is drawn from a study of T cell responses to AZD1222 COVID-19 vaccine. The assay was immunoSEQ multiplex PCR, and TCRdb's table has in-frame clones only and misses some. The sample includes 95,000 to 110,000 clones, 85% to 95% of them seen just once. V lost 4 bases and J lost 0, with 9 bases in between. The CDR3 is 14 amino acids. CDR1 and CDR2 (germline): MNHEY, SVGEGT. The chain is built from TRBV6-2 or TRBV6-3 and TRBJ1-1, with a weak D call TRBD1 (6 bases). The sequence was collected from an adult who received the AZD1222 COVID-19 vaccine. The specimen was peripheral blood, collected 28 days after the second AZD1222 dose. The DNA of the CDR3 is TGTGCCAGCAGTTTCGGACAGATGAACACTGAAGCTTTCTTT. Its translation is CASSFGQMNTEAFF.